These T cell receptor beta chains were read from a single sample in a study of blood T cell repertoires in COVID-19. The data were produced by immunoSEQ multiplex PCR, yet TCRdb's version contains in-frame clones alone and is incomplete. The table has a few hundred thousand clones, more than 75% seen once. The material sequenced was PBMCs or T cells enriched from blood (not recorded which). The receptors originated from a woman aged 45-60 years who had recovered from COVID-19. Each CDR3 is given with its conserved first and last residue. A D gene is named only where the DNA matches it firmly. A clone size is listed for some rows: how often the clone was seen (once, few, many), or a class if it is expanded.

>.|TRBD1|TRBV19|TRBJ2-2
CASMTGQGVTGELFF
>.|.|TRBV27|TRBJ2-1
CASSPRGYYNEQFF
>once|.|TRBV18|TRBJ1-2
CASSLGTGANYGYTF
>.|.|TRBV19|TRBJ2-1
CASSIGGAEQFF
>.|TRBD2|TRBV2|TRBJ2-1
CASSVAGGPPYNEQFF
>.|.|TRBV7-9|TRBJ2-6
CASSPRRGGSPGANVLTF
>.|TRBD1|TRBV13|TRBJ1-1
CASSSSTPFTGDLEAFF
>once|TRBD1|TRBV3-1/TRBV3-2|TRBJ1-2
CASSQETKQGAREYGYTF
>.|.|TRBV10-3|TRBJ1-1
CAISESQYTEAFF
>.|.|TRBV7-6|TRBJ1-3
CASSLGQLNSGNTIYF
>.|.|TRBV5-1|TRBJ2-1
CASSFGQTNEQFF
>.|.|TRBV19|TRBJ1-5
CASRQGWSNQPQHF
>.|.|TRBV6-1|TRBJ2-7
CASSETGSSYEQYF
>once|TRBD1|TRBV5-4|TRBJ1-4
CASSSGGGQGSEKLFF
>.|.|TRBV29-1|TRBJ1-2
CSVAGVGPGRGGYTF
>few|TRBD2|TRBV7-2|TRBJ2-1
CASSILAGGPNEQFF
>.|.|TRBV6-5|TRBJ2-7
CASGGLIYEQYF
>.|.|TRBV13|TRBJ1-1
CASSRGVSGGTEAFF
>few|.|TRBV27|TRBJ2-7
CASSLSRGPYEQYF
>.|.|TRBV20-1|TRBJ1-2
CVVNQYGYTF
>.|.|TRBV24-1|TRBJ2-5
CATRGGRKKETQYF
>.|.|TRBV2|TRBJ1-3
CASSEYVLSGNTIYF
>.|TRBD1|TRBV2|TRBJ1-4
CASTDKTGSEKLFF
>.|.|TRBV28|TRBJ1-3
CASSYGGSSPGNTIYF
>.|.|TRBV7-8|TRBJ1-2
CASSPLGRVSYGYTF
>many|TRBD1|TRBV5-6|TRBJ1-2
CASNLDRAGNYGYTF
>.|TRBD1|TRBV7-3|TRBJ2-5
CASSPGTGGQETQYF
>few|TRBD1|TRBV28|TRBJ2-4
CASSTGQGPKNIQYF
>.|.|TRBV5-1|TRBJ2-3
CASSTSDSTDTQYF
>.|.|TRBV3-1/TRBV3-2|TRBJ1-2
CASSQASASFGYTF
>many|.|TRBV5-6|TRBJ1-2
CASSFGGERYYGYTF
>.|TRBD2|TRBV28|TRBJ2-1
CASSFDPGTSGGSYNEQFF
>once|TRBD1|TRBV7-4|TRBJ1-1
CASSPRTGGNTEAFF
>.|TRBD1|TRBV27|TRBJ2-7
CASSTRDRVDEQYF